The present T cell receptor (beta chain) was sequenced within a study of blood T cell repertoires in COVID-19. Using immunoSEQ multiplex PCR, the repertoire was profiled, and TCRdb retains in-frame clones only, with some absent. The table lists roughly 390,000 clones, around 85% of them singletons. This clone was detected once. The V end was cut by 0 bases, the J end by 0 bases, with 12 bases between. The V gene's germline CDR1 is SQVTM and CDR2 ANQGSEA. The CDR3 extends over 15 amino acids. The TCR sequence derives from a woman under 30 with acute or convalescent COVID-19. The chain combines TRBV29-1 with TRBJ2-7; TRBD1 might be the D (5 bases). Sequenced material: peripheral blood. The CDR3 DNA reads TGCAGCGTTGAAGATCGCCAGGGCACCTCCTACGAGCAGTACTTC. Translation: CSVEDRQGTSYEQYF.